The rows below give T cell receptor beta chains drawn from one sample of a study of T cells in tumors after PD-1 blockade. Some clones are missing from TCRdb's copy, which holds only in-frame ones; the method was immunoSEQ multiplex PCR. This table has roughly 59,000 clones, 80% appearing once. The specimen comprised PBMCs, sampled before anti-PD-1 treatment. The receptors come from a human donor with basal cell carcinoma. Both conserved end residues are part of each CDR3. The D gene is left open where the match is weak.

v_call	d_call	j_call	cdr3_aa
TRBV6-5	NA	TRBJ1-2	CASSYLRDYGYTF
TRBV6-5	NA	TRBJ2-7	CASRVGDNYEQYF
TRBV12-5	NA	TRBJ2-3	CASGFKGHGTQYF
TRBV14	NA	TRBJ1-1	CASSSQAMNTEAFF
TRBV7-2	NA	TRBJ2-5	CASSRMLRQQETQYF
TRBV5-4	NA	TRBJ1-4	CASSRGGTNEKLFF
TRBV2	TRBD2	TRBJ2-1	CASSGLASFNEQFF
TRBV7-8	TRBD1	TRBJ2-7	CASSGGQGIREQYF
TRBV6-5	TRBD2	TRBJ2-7	CASSSGRGDTYEQYF
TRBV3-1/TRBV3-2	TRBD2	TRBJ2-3	CASSPGLAGGLTDTQYF
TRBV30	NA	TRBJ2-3	CASRGADTQYF
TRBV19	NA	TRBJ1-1	CASSIDRGTEAFF
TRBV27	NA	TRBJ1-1	CASSFPGAGEAFF
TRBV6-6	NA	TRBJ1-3	CASSYSGISGNTIYF
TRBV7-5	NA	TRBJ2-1	CARSLGSLTYNEQFF